A selection of T cell receptor beta chains follows, all from one sample in a study of cytomegalovirus exposure and HLA in healthy donors. Measured with immunoSEQ multiplex PCR; TCRdb has only the in-frame clones, and not every one. The repertoire holds about 120,000 clones, with roughly 69% as singletons. Sequencing was carried out using PBMCs. The receptors come from a human donor in good health. Both conserved end residues are part of each CDR3. Fields, in order: clone size, V gene, J gene, D gene, CDR3 protein, CDR3 DNA. A D gene is named only where the DNA matches it firmly. Size values are once, few and many counts, or a class for expanded clones, and some rows have none.

clone size: many
V gene: TRBV6-5
J gene: TRBJ1-2
D gene: .
CDR3 protein: CASSQLGGGYTF
CDR3 DNA: TGTGCCAGCAGTCAACTGGGGGGTGGCTACACCTTC

clone size: .
V gene: TRBV2
J gene: TRBJ1-5
D gene: .
CDR3 protein: CASSEKERYQPQHF
CDR3 DNA: TGTGCCAGCAGTGAAAAGGAGCGATATCAGCCCCAGCATTTT

clone size: .
V gene: TRBV15
J gene: TRBJ1-4
D gene: .
CDR3 protein: CATSRGLQAGKLFF
CDR3 DNA: TGTGCCACCAGCAGAGGTTTGCAAGCCGGAAAACTGTTTTTT

clone size: few
V gene: TRBV28
J gene: TRBJ2-2
D gene: TRBD2
CDR3 protein: CASSGSGSGTGELFF
CDR3 DNA: TGTGCCAGCAGTGGGAGCGGGAGCGGCACCGGGGAGCTGTTTTTT

clone size: few
V gene: TRBV6-1
J gene: TRBJ2-7
D gene: .
CDR3 protein: CASSQLGNEQYF
CDR3 DNA: TGTGCCAGCAGTCAACTAGGCAACGAGCAGTACTTC

clone size: .
V gene: TRBV28
J gene: TRBJ2-7
D gene: TRBD2
CDR3 protein: CASSLRLAGGYEQYF
CDR3 DNA: TGTGCCAGCAGTTTAAGGCTAGCGGGAGGCTACGAGCAGTACTTC

clone size: .
V gene: TRBV6-1
J gene: TRBJ1-1
D gene: .
CDR3 protein: CASRQAIHREAFF
CDR3 DNA: TGTGCCAGCAGACAAGCGATTCACCGGGAAGCTTTCTTT

clone size: .
V gene: TRBV6-5
J gene: TRBJ1-1
D gene: TRBD1
CDR3 protein: CASSYSNRGQAFF
CDR3 DNA: TGTGCCAGCAGTTACTCTAACAGGGGGCAGGCTTTCTTT

clone size: .
V gene: TRBV6-1
J gene: TRBJ2-7
D gene: .
CDR3 protein: CASSSLTGYEQYF
CDR3 DNA: TGTGCCAGCAGCAGTCTGACAGGCTACGAGCAGTACTTC

clone size: .
V gene: TRBV6-6
J gene: TRBJ1-2
D gene: .
CDR3 protein: CASYGGRAYGYTF
CDR3 DNA: TGTGCCAGCTACGGTGGGCGGGCCTATGGCTACACCTTC

clone size: once
V gene: TRBV5-4
J gene: TRBJ2-6
D gene: TRBD2
CDR3 protein: CASSVGGGGVGANVLTF
CDR3 DNA: TGTGCCAGCAGCGTGGGCGGGGGGGGCGTTGGGGCCAACGTCCTGACTTTC

clone size: .
V gene: TRBV21-1
J gene: TRBJ2-7
D gene: .
CDR3 protein: CASLSGGLRGLALSYEQYF
CDR3 DNA: TGTGCCAGCCTGTCTGGGGGGTTAAGGGGACTAGCGTTATCCTACGAGCAGTACTTC

clone size: few
V gene: TRBV27
J gene: TRBJ2-7
D gene: TRBD1
CDR3 protein: CASSLRTGGAIGYEQYF
CDR3 DNA: TGTGCCAGCAGTTTACGGACAGGGGGCGCTATAGGTTACGAGCAGTACTTC

clone size: .
V gene: TRBV5-1
J gene: TRBJ2-2
D gene: TRBD2
CDR3 protein: CASRGGLDTGELFF
CDR3 DNA: TGCGCCAGCCGCGGGGGATTGGACACCGGGGAGCTGTTTTTT

clone size: few
V gene: TRBV19
J gene: TRBJ2-2
D gene: .
CDR3 protein: CASSSQTGGLSGELFF
CDR3 DNA: TGTGCCAGTAGTTCCCAGACAGGTGGGCTCTCCGGGGAGCTGTTTTTT

clone size: .
V gene: TRBV19
J gene: TRBJ1-1
D gene: TRBD1
CDR3 protein: CASSIPDRGPRSTEAFF
CDR3 DNA: TGTGCCAGTAGTATCCCGGACAGGGGGCCGAGGAGCACTGAAGCTTTCTTT

clone size: .
V gene: TRBV19
J gene: TRBJ1-2
D gene: TRBD1
CDR3 protein: CASTQRTGDGYTF
CDR3 DNA: TGTGCCAGTACCCAGAGGACAGGGGATGGCTACACCTTC

clone size: .
V gene: TRBV28
J gene: TRBJ1-5
D gene: TRBD1
CDR3 protein: CASSSFGTGTHSNQPQHF
CDR3 DNA: TGTGCCAGCAGTTCCTTCGGGACAGGGACTCATAGCAATCAGCCCCAGCATTTT

clone size: once
V gene: TRBV7-9
J gene: TRBJ2-5
D gene: TRBD2
CDR3 protein: CASSLASGGEETQYF
CDR3 DNA: TGTGCCAGCAGCTTAGCGTCGGGGGGAGAAGAGACCCAGTACTTC

clone size: once
V gene: TRBV5-1
J gene: TRBJ2-7
D gene: .
CDR3 protein: CASSLPDRYLNYEQYF
CDR3 DNA: TGCGCCAGCAGCTTGCCCGACAGGTACCTAAACTACGAGCAGTACTTC

clone size: few
V gene: TRBV5-1
J gene: TRBJ2-1
D gene: .
CDR3 protein: CASSLGASGKNEQFF
CDR3 DNA: TGCGCCAGCAGCTTGGGAGCTTCAGGGAAAAATGAGCAGTTCTTC

clone size: .
V gene: TRBV7-7
J gene: TRBJ1-3
D gene: .
CDR3 protein: CASSFGPGIGGTIYF
CDR3 DNA: TGTGCTAGCAGCTTTGGCCCTGGGATAGGAGGCACCATATATTTT

clone size: .
V gene: TRBV10-3
J gene: TRBJ2-3
D gene: TRBD2
CDR3 protein: CATAGDSDTQYF
CDR3 DNA: TGTGCCACAGCGGGAGATTCAGATACGCAGTATTTT

clone size: .
V gene: TRBV28
J gene: TRBJ1-1
D gene: .
CDR3 protein: CASSLLGSTEAFF
CDR3 DNA: TGTGCCAGCAGTTTACTGGGGAGCACTGAAGCTTTCTTT

clone size: .
V gene: TRBV28
J gene: TRBJ2-1
D gene: .
CDR3 protein: CASRSSGRYNEQFF
CDR3 DNA: TGTGCCAGCAGGTCCAGCGGGCGTTACAATGAGCAGTTCTTC

clone size: .
V gene: TRBV30
J gene: TRBJ1-6
D gene: TRBD1
CDR3 protein: CAWTMIDRDNSPLHF
CDR3 DNA: TGTGCCTGGACGATGATTGACAGGGATAATTCACCCCTCCACTTT

clone size: .
V gene: TRBV5-1
J gene: TRBJ2-7
D gene: TRBD2
CDR3 protein: CASSLLAGYEQYF
CDR3 DNA: TGCGCCAGCAGCTTGTTAGCGGGGTACGAGCAGTACTTC

clone size: few
V gene: TRBV5-6
J gene: TRBJ2-3
D gene: TRBD2
CDR3 protein: CASSIISGGDQYF
CDR3 DNA: TGTGCCAGCAGCATTATTAGCGGGGGGGATCAGTATTTT

clone size: few
V gene: TRBV7-9
J gene: TRBJ1-2
D gene: .
CDR3 protein: CASSLSGRTNYGYTF
CDR3 DNA: TGTGCCAGCAGCTTGTCAGGGCGAACTAACTATGGCTACACCTTC

clone size: .
V gene: TRBV7-9
J gene: TRBJ2-1
D gene: TRBD2
CDR3 protein: CASSPGTSGNEQFF
CDR3 DNA: TGTGCCAGCAGCCCAGGGACTAGCGGCAATGAGCAGTTCTTC

clone size: few
V gene: TRBV19
J gene: TRBJ2-5
D gene: .
CDR3 protein: CASSIGPVQETQYF
CDR3 DNA: TGTGCCAGTAGTATTGGGCCAGTCCAAGAGACCCAGTACTTC

clone size: .
V gene: TRBV15
J gene: TRBJ2-7
D gene: .
CDR3 protein: CATSSLVRGHEQYF
CDR3 DNA: TGTGCCACCAGCAGTTTAGTCAGGGGCCACGAGCAGTACTTC

clone size: .
V gene: TRBV28
J gene: TRBJ1-2
D gene: TRBD1
CDR3 protein: CASRGTVGGVYGYTF
CDR3 DNA: TGTGCCAGCAGGGGGACAGTGGGGGGCGTTTATGGCTACACCTTC

clone size: .
V gene: TRBV9
J gene: TRBJ1-2
D gene: .
CDR3 protein: CASSVRDSKAYGYTF
CDR3 DNA: TGTGCCAGCAGCGTAAGAGACAGCAAAGCCTATGGCTACACCTTC

clone size: .
V gene: TRBV10-1
J gene: TRBJ1-2
D gene: .
CDR3 protein: CASSATANYGYTF
CDR3 DNA: TGCGCCAGCAGTGCCACAGCTAACTATGGCTACACCTTC

clone size: few
V gene: TRBV19
J gene: TRBJ1-1
D gene: TRBD1
CDR3 protein: CASTKGQLLMNTEAFF
CDR3 DNA: TGTGCCAGTACCAAGGGACAGCTTCTAATGAACACTGAAGCTTTCTTT

clone size: .
V gene: TRBV30
J gene: TRBJ1-1
D gene: .
CDR3 protein: CAWMLRETTEAFF
CDR3 DNA: TGTGCCTGGATGCTCAGGGAAACCACTGAAGCTTTCTTT

clone size: .
V gene: TRBV6-6
J gene: TRBJ2-5
D gene: .
CDR3 protein: CASREGGRETQYF
CDR3 DNA: TGTGCCAGCAGAGAGGGTGGGAGAGAGACCCAGTACTTC

clone size: .
V gene: TRBV4-3
J gene: TRBJ1-4
D gene: .
CDR3 protein: CASSPATGGREKLFF
CDR3 DNA: TGCGCCAGCAGCCCCGCGACAGGCGGTAGGGAAAAACTGTTTTTT

clone size: once
V gene: TRBV30
J gene: TRBJ1-5
D gene: .
CDR3 protein: CAWSDTGIGQPQHF
CDR3 DNA: TGTGCCTGGAGTGACACCGGGATCGGCCAGCCCCAGCATTTT

clone size: .
V gene: TRBV18
J gene: TRBJ2-3
D gene: TRBD1
CDR3 protein: CASSPPGQGRDTQYF
CDR3 DNA: TGTGCCAGCTCACCACCTGGACAGGGTAGAGATACGCAGTATTTT

clone size: .
V gene: TRBV9
J gene: TRBJ1-1
D gene: .
CDR3 protein: CASSAVQGTEAFF
CDR3 DNA: TGTGCCAGCAGCGCCGTACAGGGAACTGAAGCTTTCTTT

clone size: .
V gene: TRBV6-1
J gene: TRBJ2-2
D gene: .
CDR3 protein: CALRPGRKTGGLFF
CDR3 DNA: TGTGCCCTAAGGCCAGGGAGGAAGACCGGGGGGCTGTTTTTT

clone size: once
V gene: TRBV5-1
J gene: TRBJ1-5
D gene: TRBD1
CDR3 protein: CASSSTGGGTQPQHF
CDR3 DNA: TGCGCCAGCAGCTCAACAGGGGGCGGCACTCAGCCCCAGCATTTT

clone size: many
V gene: TRBV14
J gene: TRBJ2-5
D gene: .
CDR3 protein: CASSQDQGSETQYF
CDR3 DNA: TGTGCCAGCAGCCAAGATCAGGGTTCGGAGACCCAGTACTTC

clone size: .
V gene: TRBV19
J gene: TRBJ2-7
D gene: TRBD1
CDR3 protein: CASSTITTGGSEQYF
CDR3 DNA: TGTGCCAGTAGTACAATTACGACAGGGGGAAGCGAGCAGTACTTC

clone size: .
V gene: TRBV5-4
J gene: TRBJ2-5
D gene: .
CDR3 protein: CASSLDHRAETQYF
CDR3 DNA: TGTGCCAGCAGCTTGGATCACAGGGCTGAGACCCAGTACTTC

clone size: .
V gene: TRBV7-9
J gene: TRBJ1-2
D gene: .
CDR3 protein: CASSVGPYGYTF
CDR3 DNA: TGTGCCAGCAGCGTGGGCCCCTATGGCTACACCTTC

clone size: .
V gene: TRBV7-2
J gene: TRBJ2-5
D gene: .
CDR3 protein: CASSYTGAGETQYF
CDR3 DNA: TGTGCCAGCAGTTACACAGGGGCGGGGGAGACCCAGTACTTC

clone size: few
V gene: TRBV4-2
J gene: TRBJ2-1
D gene: .
CDR3 protein: CASSQLDRTGPDNEQFF
CDR3 DNA: TGTGCCAGCAGCCAACTTGACCGGACTGGCCCAGACAATGAGCAGTTCTTC

clone size: .
V gene: TRBV5-4
J gene: TRBJ1-6
D gene: TRBD1
CDR3 protein: CASSPGQRSYNSPLHF
CDR3 DNA: TGTGCCAGCAGCCCGGGACAGCGCTCCTATAATTCACCCCTCCACTTT

clone size: .
V gene: TRBV11-2
J gene: TRBJ2-4
D gene: .
CDR3 protein: CASRGLTGTKNIQYF
CDR3 DNA: TGTGCCAGCAGGGGTCTAACAGGGACCAAAAACATTCAGTACTTC

clone size: .
V gene: TRBV2
J gene: TRBJ2-7
D gene: .
CDR3 protein: CASTEEQRYEQYF
CDR3 DNA: TGTGCCAGCACAGAAGAGCAGCGTTACGAGCAGTACTTC

clone size: .
V gene: TRBV9
J gene: TRBJ2-2
D gene: .
CDR3 protein: CASSPDSPWTGELFF
CDR3 DNA: TGTGCCAGCAGCCCTGACAGTCCGTGGACCGGGGAGCTGTTTTTT

clone size: .
V gene: TRBV15
J gene: TRBJ2-5
D gene: .
CDR3 protein: CATRGAAETQYF
CDR3 DNA: TGTGCCACCCGGGGGGCCGCGGAGACCCAGTACTTC

clone size: .
V gene: TRBV28
J gene: TRBJ1-1
D gene: .
CDR3 protein: CASSTSTGNTEAFF
CDR3 DNA: TGTGCCAGCAGTACATCGACAGGGAACACTGAAGCTTTCTTT

clone size: .
V gene: TRBV7-9
J gene: TRBJ1-2
D gene: TRBD1
CDR3 protein: CASSPGQAAPYYTF
CDR3 DNA: TGTGCCAGCAGCCCTGGACAGGCGGCTCCCTACTACACCTTC